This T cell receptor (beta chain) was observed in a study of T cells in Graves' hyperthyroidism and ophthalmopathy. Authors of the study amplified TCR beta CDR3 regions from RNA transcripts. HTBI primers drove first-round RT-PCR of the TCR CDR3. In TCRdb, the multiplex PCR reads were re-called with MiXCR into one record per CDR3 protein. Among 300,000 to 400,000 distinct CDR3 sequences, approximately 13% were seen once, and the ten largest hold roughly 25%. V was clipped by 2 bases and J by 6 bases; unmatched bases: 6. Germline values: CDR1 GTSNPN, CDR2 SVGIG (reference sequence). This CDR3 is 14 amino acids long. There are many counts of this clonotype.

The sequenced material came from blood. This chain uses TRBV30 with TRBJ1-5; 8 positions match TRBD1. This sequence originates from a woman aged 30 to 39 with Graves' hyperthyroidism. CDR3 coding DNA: TGTGCCTGGAGTCAAGGACAGGGCGGTCAGCCCCAGCATTTT. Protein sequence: CAWSQGQGGQPQHF.